What follows is one T cell receptor (beta chain) and its context. Its antigen target is currently unknown. Base qualities are missing; no much larger clone stands one base away. This entry comes from a study of blood T cell repertoires in COVID-19 (TCRdb year 2020). With regard to the full study: The collaborator samples originated in the United States, Italy and Spain and spanned the acute and convalescent phases of COVID-19. The material from the prospective study consisted of cDNA or gDNA derived from T cells, B-cell-depleted T cells, or PBMCs. Deeply sampled blood TCRbeta repertoires from subjects exposed to, actively infected with, or recovered from COVID-19 were included in the dataset. The repertoires were released in a freely available public database meant as a resource for research on the immune response to SARS-CoV-2. The samples were drawn from two sources: the first 160 participants of the ongoing ImmuneRACE study, and 1,254 subjects contributed by 6 global collaborators. Nearly every sample came with metadata listing a de-identified subject ID, COVID-19 status, age in years and sex. HLA class I and class II types, where available, came from metadata supplied by the sample provider rather than from assay-based typing. Results and caveats for the whole study, not just this receptor: How much clinical and demographic metadata was included differed by source and by participant, and the metadata was provided uncurated.

The immunoSEQ Assay, a bias-controlled multiplex PCR, was used to amplify TCRbeta CDR3 regions from genomic DNA. For the original study's pipeline: Within the assay, amplification of reference gene primers was used to estimate how many nucleated cells each sample contained. To quantify the absolute abundance of each unique TCRbeta CDR3 rearrangement, sequence reads were collapsed and filtered. For each sample, productive Simpson clonality was calculated as the square root of Simpson's diversity index over productive rearrangements. TCRdb obtained this table from immuneACCESS and retained in-frame rearrangements with V and J assigned. These tables miss some clones; where compared with another copy, unresolved V genes account for less than half of the shortfall, and the remainder is unexplained. Clone size and the V and J calls come from that table; the DNA yielded D and trimming. The sample table records more than 110,000 clones; roughly 90% of these occur just once. The ten largest clonotypes hold 2.5% to 3% of the sample.

Trimmed from V: 0 bases; trimmed from J: 4 bases; junction bases lacking a gene match: 4. The germline V gene sets CDR1 to SGHDT and CDR2 to YYEEEE. The CDR3 sequence holds 16 residues, the cysteine and phenylalanine included. CDR3 DNA only is kept here, 48 bases in frame from base 1. Collaborating institutions collected whole blood in K2EDTA tubes following their own protocols. For TCRbeta analysis, collaborators shipped samples as frozen whole blood, isolated PBMCs, or DNA extracted from either of those sample types. The sequenced sample consisted of peripheral blood. The chain employs TRBV5-6 and TRBJ2-1, with 10 junctional bases fitting TRBD1. The TCR was taken from a man in his sixties with active or convalescent COVID-19. CDR3 region: CASSLVGTGAYNEQFF. The DNA sequence reads TGTGCCAGCAGCTTGGTCGGGACAGGGGCTTACAATGAGCAGTTCTTC.